This T cell receptor (beta chain) was sequenced in a study of T cells after yellow fever vaccination. On the study more broadly: Low-cell-number fractions were prepared with SMART-Seq v4 Ultra Low Input.

TCRdb used MiXCR to reprocess the 5' RACE reads, holding one entry per CDR3 protein. The table includes about 21,000 distinct CDR3 sequences, roughly 5.6% detected once. General observations from the study: The secondary response was weaker but peaked faster, day 5 versus 15.

This clonotype was recorded at least ten times. Germline V gene data show CDR1 as ENHRY and CDR2 as SYGVKD. The J segment lost 4 bases and the V segment lost 3 bases, leaving 6 bases of the junction unmatched. The CDR3 loop spans 17 amino acids. The TCR comes from a man in his late teens or twenties who received the YFV17D yellow fever vaccine. The rearrangement links TRBV10-3 to TRBJ1-6; 10 bases fit TRBD1. Sequencing used PBMCs, either bulk or a sorted T-cell subset (CD4+, CD8+, memory, or dextramer-sorted; not recorded which), obtained about 49 days after the first yellow fever vaccination. CDR3: CAISEWRQGAYNSPLHF. In DNA, the CDR3 is TGTGCCATCAGTGAATGGAGACAGGGGGCTTATAATTCACCCCTCCACTTT.